This T cell receptor (beta chain) was recorded in a study of blood T cells in healthy people across ages. For the study at large: T cells yielded about one barcoded beta molecule per two cells through template switching.

V lost 4 bases, J lost 3 bases, and 8 bases stayed unmatched. CDR1 is SGHRS, CDR2 YFSETQ, per germline. This CDR3 has 16 amino acids. Through a sample-barcoded 5' primer and a J-beta primer mix, a second PCR was run for roughly 7 to 11 cycles. TCRdb reanalysed the 5' RACE reads using MiXCR and keeps one entry per CDR3 protein. This repertoire shows more than 1,400,000 distinct CDR3 sequences, about 40% found once; its top ten account for 6.5% to 10%. As to this clonotype: Antigen: not known.

Collection of roughly 9.8 milliliters of peripheral blood was performed for each donor. Findings and limits, study-wide: Not knowing donor CMV status may have confounded expanded clonotype changes.

Sequencing used blood. J is TRBJ2-1 and V is TRBV5-1; TRBD1 aligns across 9 bases. The sequence came from a woman aged 18-35 years in good health. The CDR3 loop is CASSPLTGGSYNEQFF. CDR3 nucleotides: TGCGCCAGCAGCCCTCTGACAGGGGGTAGCTACAATGAGCAGTTCTTC.